This TCR beta chain appears in the sequencing data of a study of somatic mutations in cytotoxic T cells in rheumatoid arthritis. Once isolated by positive magnetic bead selection, the CD4+ and CD8+ cells had their purity checked by flow cytometry. Profiling relied on immunoSEQ multiplex PCR, and the TCRdb table lists in-frame clones only, not all of them. The data contain some 19,000 clones, about 85% of them singletons. CDR3 length: 14 residues. The germline V and J ends were trimmed by 10 bases and 3 bases, with 16 bases remaining between them. Germline-derived CDR1 and CDR2 are ENHRY and SYGVKD. The chain carries TRBV10-3 and TRBJ1-5, with D unclear. Sequencing input: CD8+ T cells sorted from blood. The TCR was taken from a man aged 18 to 35 with rheumatoid arthritis. The CDR3: CASSVERLNQPQHF. Written as DNA, the CDR3 is TGTGCCAGTTCAGTGGAACGGCTCAATCAGCCCCAGCATTTT.